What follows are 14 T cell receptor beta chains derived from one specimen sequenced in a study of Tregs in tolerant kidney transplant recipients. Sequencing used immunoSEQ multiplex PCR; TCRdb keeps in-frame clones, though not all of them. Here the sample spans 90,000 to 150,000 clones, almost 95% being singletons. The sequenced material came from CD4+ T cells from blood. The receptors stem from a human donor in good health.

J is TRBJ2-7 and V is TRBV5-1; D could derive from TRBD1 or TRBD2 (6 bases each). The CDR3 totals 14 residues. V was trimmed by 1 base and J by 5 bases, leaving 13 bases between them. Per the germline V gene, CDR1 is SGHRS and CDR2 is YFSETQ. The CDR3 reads CASSLRGAIDEQYF. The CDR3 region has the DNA TGCGCCAGCAGCTTGAGGGGGGCCATCGACGAGCAGTACTTC.

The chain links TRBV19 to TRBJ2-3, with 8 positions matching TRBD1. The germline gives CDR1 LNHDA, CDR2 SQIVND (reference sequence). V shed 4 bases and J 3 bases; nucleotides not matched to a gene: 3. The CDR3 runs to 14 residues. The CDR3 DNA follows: TGTGCCAGTAGTAGACGACAGGGGACAGATACGCAGTATTTT. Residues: CASSRRQGTDTQYF.

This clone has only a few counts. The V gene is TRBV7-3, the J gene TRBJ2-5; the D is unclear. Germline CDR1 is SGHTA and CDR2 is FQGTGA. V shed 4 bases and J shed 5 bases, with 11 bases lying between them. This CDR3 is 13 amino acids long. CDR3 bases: TGTGCCAGCAGCTCTAACTTCGGGGAGACCCAGTACTTC. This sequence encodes CASSSNFGETQYF.

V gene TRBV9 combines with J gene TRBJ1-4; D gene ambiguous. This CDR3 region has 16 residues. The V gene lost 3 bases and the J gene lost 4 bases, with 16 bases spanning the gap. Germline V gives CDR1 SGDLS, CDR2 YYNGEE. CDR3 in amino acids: CASSARRHDDNEKLFF. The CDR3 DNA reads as TGTGCCAGCAGCGCCCGTCGACACGACGATAATGAAAAACTGTTTTTT. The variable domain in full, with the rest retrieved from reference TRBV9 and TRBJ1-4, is DSGVTQTPKHLITATGQRVTLRCSPRSGDLSVYWYQQSLDQGLQFLIQYYNGEERAKGNILERFSAQQFPDLHSELNLSSLELGDSALYFCASSARRHDDNEKLFFGSGTQLSVL.

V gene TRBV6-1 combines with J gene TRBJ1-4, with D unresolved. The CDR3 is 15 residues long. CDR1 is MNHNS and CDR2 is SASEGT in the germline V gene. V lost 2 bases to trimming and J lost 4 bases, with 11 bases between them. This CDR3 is CASSESWPINEKLFF. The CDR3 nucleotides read TGTGCCAGCAGTGAATCTTGGCCTATTAATGAAAAACTGTTTTTT.

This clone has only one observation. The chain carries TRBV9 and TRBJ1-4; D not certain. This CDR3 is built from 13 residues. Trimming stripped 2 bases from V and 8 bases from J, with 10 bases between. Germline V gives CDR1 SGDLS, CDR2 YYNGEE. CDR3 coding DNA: TGTGCCAGCAGCGTGGACCTGGGGGAAAAACTGTTTTTT. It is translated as CASSVDLGEKLFF.

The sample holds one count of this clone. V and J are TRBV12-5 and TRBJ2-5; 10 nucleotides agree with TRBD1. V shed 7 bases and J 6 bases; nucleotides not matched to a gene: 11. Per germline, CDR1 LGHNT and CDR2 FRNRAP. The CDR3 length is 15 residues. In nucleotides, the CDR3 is TGTGCTAGTGCCGCGGACAGGGGGGAAGAGAAGACCCAGTACTTC. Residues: CASAADRGEEKTQYF.

CDR3 in DNA: TGCGCCAGCAGCGGCGGGACGGCCTACAATGGCTACACCTTC. It codes for CASSGGTAYNGYTF. V and J are TRBV5-1 and TRBJ1-2; weak D call: TRBD1 (5 bases). Germline CDR1 SGHRS, CDR2 YFSETQ. CDR3 size: 14 residues. V gave up 4 bases and J gave up 6 bases, with 16 bases separating them.

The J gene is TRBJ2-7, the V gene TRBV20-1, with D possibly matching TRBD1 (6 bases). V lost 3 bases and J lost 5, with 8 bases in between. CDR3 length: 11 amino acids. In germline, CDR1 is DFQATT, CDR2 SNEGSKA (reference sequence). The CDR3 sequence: CSARGHHEQYF. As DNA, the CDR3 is TGCAGTGCTAGGGGACACCACGAGCAGTACTTC.

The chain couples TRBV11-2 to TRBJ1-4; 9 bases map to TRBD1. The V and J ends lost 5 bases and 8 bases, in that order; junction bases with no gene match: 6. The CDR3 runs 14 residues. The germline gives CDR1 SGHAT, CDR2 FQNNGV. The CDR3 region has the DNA TGTGCCAGCAGCCGATTCGGGACAGGGGAAAAACTGTTTTTT. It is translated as CASSRFGTGEKLFF. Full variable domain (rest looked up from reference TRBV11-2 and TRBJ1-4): EAGVAQSPRYKIIEKRQSVAFWCNPISGHATLYWYQQILGQGPKLLIQFQNNGVVDDSQLPKDRFSAERLKGVDSTLKIQPAKLEDSAVYLCASSRFGTGEKLFFGSGTQLSVL.

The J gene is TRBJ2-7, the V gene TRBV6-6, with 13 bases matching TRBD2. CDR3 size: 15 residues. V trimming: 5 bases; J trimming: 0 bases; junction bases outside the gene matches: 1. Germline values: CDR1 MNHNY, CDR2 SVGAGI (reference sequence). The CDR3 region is CASSRLAGGSYEQYF. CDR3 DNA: TGTGCCAGCAGTCGACTAGCGGGGGGCTCCTACGAGCAGTACTTC.

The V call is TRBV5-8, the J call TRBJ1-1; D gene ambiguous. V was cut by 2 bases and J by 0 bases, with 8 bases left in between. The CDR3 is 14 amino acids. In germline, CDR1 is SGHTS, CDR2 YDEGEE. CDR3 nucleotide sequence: TGTGCCAGCAGCTTTCAGGTCTTGAACACTGAAGCTTTCTTT. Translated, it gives CASSFQVLNTEAFF.

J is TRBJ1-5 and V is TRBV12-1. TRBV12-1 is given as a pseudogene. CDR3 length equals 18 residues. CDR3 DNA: TGTGCCAGCAGCTTTGTAGGTGGCCGGGGGGGTAGCAATCAGCCCCAGCATTTT. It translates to CASSFVGGRGGSNQPQHF.

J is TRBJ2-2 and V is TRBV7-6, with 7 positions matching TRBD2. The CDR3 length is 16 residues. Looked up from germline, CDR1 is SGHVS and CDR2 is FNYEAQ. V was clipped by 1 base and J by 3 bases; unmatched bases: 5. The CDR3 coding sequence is TGTGCCAGCAGCTTAGGTCCTAGCGGCTACACCGGGGAGCTGTTTTTT. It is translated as CASSLGPSGYTGELFF.